A single sample is the source of the 20 T cell receptor beta chains below, sequenced in a study of cytomegalovirus exposure and HLA in healthy donors. It was with 60 Vbeta and 13 Jbeta primers that the PCR ran. Generated by immunoSEQ multiplex PCR, the TCRdb table keeps only in-frame clones and is missing some. The top ten clones hold 5% to 7.5% of a sample with some 160,000 clones, 84% of them seen once. The sequencing sample was made of PBMCs. These receptors were obtained from a middle-aged man in good health and CMV-seropositive.

J is TRBJ1-2 and V is TRBV5-1, with a tentative D call TRBD1 (6 bases). The CDR3 consists of 14 residues. From germline, CDR1 is SGHRS and CDR2 YFSETQ. V was clipped by 9 bases and J by 0 bases, with 15 bases between them. The CDR3 nucleotides are TGCGCCACCTCGGGGGGCAGGTCTAACTATGGCTACACCTTC. Its translation: CATSGGRSNYGYTF. The variable domain in full, completed from reference TRBV5-1 and TRBJ1-2, reads KAGVTQTPRYLIKTRGQQVTLSCSPISGHRSVSWYQQTPGQGLQFLFEYFSETQRNKGNFPGRFSGRQFSNSRSEMNVSTLELGDSALYLCATSGGRSNYGYTFGSGTRLTVV.

This chain links TRBV6-7 with TRBJ1-4; no clear D. TRBV6-7 is an ORF; its function is uncertain. Trimming cost V 5 bases and J 6 bases, with 13 bases left between them. The CDR3 extends over 14 amino acids. The CDR3 nucleotides are TGTGCCAGCAGTACCTCTAGAGGAGATGAAAAACTGTTTTTT. Amino acids: CASSTSRGDEKLFF.

This chain uses TRBV5-1 with TRBJ1-4; 10 bases agree with TRBD1. V shed 4 bases, J shed 2 bases, and the junction held 2 bases outside the gene matches. The CDR3 totals 15 residues. Germline CDR1 SGHRS, CDR2 YFSETQ. The CDR3 nucleotides read TGCGCCAGCAGCGACAGGGGGCGCACTAATGAAAAACTGTTTTTT. This sequence encodes CASSDRGRTNEKLFF.

The V gene is TRBV7-8, the J gene TRBJ1-5; 9 positions agree with TRBD1. This CDR3 spans 18 amino acids. Germline V gene data show CDR1 as SGHVS and CDR2 as FQNEAQ. V shed 1 base, J shed 4 bases, and the junction held 11 bases outside the gene matches. CDR3 amino acids: CASSLGDRAVRLNQPQHF. CDR3 DNA sequence: TGTGCCAGCAGCTTAGGGGACAGGGCGGTTCGTTTGAATCAGCCCCAGCATTTT.

The J gene is TRBJ1-1, the V gene TRBV27; D is ambiguous. Germline assignment: CDR1 MNHEY and CDR2 SMNVEV (reference sequence). Trimming stripped 8 bases from V and 0 bases from J, with 13 bases between. The CDR3 is 14 residues long. The CDR3 is CASANFAVNTEAFF. The CDR3, as DNA: TGTGCCAGCGCCAACTTCGCGGTGAACACTGAAGCTTTCTTT.

The chain couples TRBV6-1 to TRBJ1-3, with a possible D match to TRBD1 (5 bases). CDR3 length equals 12 residues. Trimming left V 6 bases short and J 4 bases short, with 7 bases between. The germline V gene has CDR1 MNHNS and CDR2 SASEGT. As DNA, the CDR3 is TGTGCCAGCAGGGGGGGAGGAAACACCATATATTTT. Translation gives CASRGGGNTIYF.

The chain has TRBV5-1 and TRBJ2-1; D is perhaps TRBD2 (6 bases). Germline assignment: CDR1 SGHRS and CDR2 YFSETQ. CDR3 size: 16 residues. The V end lost 0 bases, the J end lost 0 bases, and 10 bases lay between the germline ends. The CDR3 DNA reads as TGCGCCAGCAGCTTGGGCGGGGCCCACTCCTACAATGAGCAGTTCTTC. Its translation: CASSLGGAHSYNEQFF.

CDR3 DNA: TGTGCCACCAGCAGAGAGAACCGACAGCCCAACTACGAGCAGTACTTC. Its translation: CATSRENRQPNYEQYF. The chain links TRBV15 to TRBJ2-7; a possible D gene is TRBD1 (5 bases). CDR1 and CDR2 (germline): LNHNV, YYDKDF (reference sequence). The CDR3 spans 16 residues. Trimming took off 0 bases at V and 3 bases at J, with 15 bases between the two ends.

This chain links TRBV5-4 with TRBJ2-5, with a tentative D call TRBD1 (5 bases). Germline CDR1 reads SGHNT; CDR2 reads YYREEE (reference sequence). V lost 0 bases and J lost 4, with 13 bases in between. This CDR3 comprises 15 residues. The CDR3 sequence is CASSLDQGRGETQYF. The CDR3 DNA reads as TGTGCCAGCAGCTTGGACCAGGGTCGAGGAGAGACCCAGTACTTC. The entire variable domain, with the rest obtained from reference TRBV5-4 and TRBJ2-5, is as follows: ETGVTQSPTHLIKTRGQQVTLRCSSQSGHNTVSWYQQALGQGPQFIFQYYREEENGRGNFPPRFSGLQFPNYSSELNVNALELDDSALYLCASSLDQGRGETQYFGPGTRLLVL.

The chain has TRBV11-1 and TRBJ2-7; tentatively, D is TRBD2 (5 bases). This CDR3 has 13 residues. V lost 5 bases, J lost 0 bases, and 8 bases lay in between. Looked up from germline, CDR1 is SGHAT and CDR2 is FQDESV (reference sequence). CDR3 sequence reads: CASSRSGSYEQYV. The CDR3, as DNA: TGTGCCAGCAGCCGGAGCGGCTCCTACGAGCAGTACGTC.

The chain carries TRBV2 and TRBJ1-4; D is undetermined. The V end was cut by 4 bases, the J end by 8 bases, with 14 bases between. The CDR3 is made up of 14 amino acids. Per the germline V gene, CDR1 is SNHLY and CDR2 is FYNNEI. CDR3 nucleotides: TGTGCCAGCAGTGTGGGTGGCAGAGGGGAAAAACTGTTTTTT. Protein product: CASSVGGRGEKLFF.

This clone has only one observation. V and J are TRBV7-2 and TRBJ2-1, with D maybe TRBD1 (6 bases). V gave up 6 bases and J gave up 3 bases, with 9 bases separating them. CDR1 and CDR2 (germline): SGHTA, FQGNSA. The CDR3 runs to 13 residues. CDR3 sequence: CASRDSNYNEQFF. The CDR3, as DNA: TGTGCCAGCAGGGACAGCAACTACAATGAGCAGTTCTTC.

The V gene is TRBV7-2, the J gene TRBJ1-4; a possible D gene is TRBD1 (5 bases). Trimming shortened V by 4 bases and J by 1 base, and 10 bases separated the two germline ends. Germline-derived CDR1 and CDR2 are SGHTA and FQGNSA. This CDR3 region has 15 residues. This CDR3 reads CASSSSRGTNEKLFF. DNA for the CDR3: TGTGCCAGCAGCTCCTCTAGGGGAACTAATGAAAAACTGTTTTTT.

The J gene is TRBJ1-1, the V gene TRBV27; D is unclear. The V gene lost 2 bases and the J gene lost 6 bases, with 13 bases spanning the gap. The germline gives CDR1 MNHEY, CDR2 SMNVEV (reference sequence). The CDR3 is 14 residues long. CDR3 in amino acids: CASSLTPGNAEAFF. The CDR3, as DNA: TGTGCCAGCAGTTTAACCCCGGGAAACGCTGAAGCTTTCTTT.

This clone was seen more than once but under ten times. The chain uses TRBV5-1 and TRBJ1-1; 11 bases agree with TRBD1. The trim removed 3 bases at V and 4 bases at J, leaving 5 bases unmatched. The V gene's germline CDR1 is SGHRS and CDR2 YFSETQ. There are 15 residues in the CDR3. CDR3 DNA sequence: TGCGCCAGCAGCTCCGGGGGGACAGGGGGCACTGAAGCTTTCTTT. Translated, it gives CASSSGGTGGTEAFF.

This clone was detected only once. The CDR3 coding sequence is TGTGCCAGAAGCGAAGGACTAGCGGGAGGTCTATCCTACGAGCAGTACGTC. It codes for CARSEGLAGGLSYEQYV. The chain uses TRBV5-3 and TRBJ2-7; 14 nucleotides match TRBD2. TRBV5-3 counts as an open reading frame of uncertain function. The CDR3 runs 17 residues. V was pared by 4 bases and J by 1 base, with 7 bases of the junction left unmatched.

CDR3 sequence reads: CAISELASGQETQYF. For the CDR3, the DNA is TGTGCCATCAGTGAGTTGGCTAGCGGACAAGAGACCCAGTACTTC. The chain carries TRBV10-3 and TRBJ2-5, with 7 bases aligning to TRBD2. This CDR3 comprises 15 residues. J was trimmed by 2 bases and V by 1 base; bases with no gene match: 4. Germline CDR1 is ENHRY and CDR2 is SYGVKD.

CDR3 sequence: CASSVGQVATNEKLFF. Here the CDR3 DNA reads TGTGCCAGCAGTGTGGGACAAGTGGCAACTAATGAAAAACTGTTTTTT. V usage is TRBV6-6 and J usage is TRBJ1-4; D might be TRBD1 (6 bases). Germline values: CDR1 MNHNY, CDR2 SVGAGI (reference sequence). This CDR3 has 16 residues. The V end was cut by 5 bases, the J end by 0 bases, with 13 bases between.

This clone was seen just once. V is TRBV7-2 and J is TRBJ2-7, with TRBD2 identical over 10 bases. The CDR3 has 15 residues. CDR1 and CDR2 (germline): SGHTA, FQGNSA. The junction had 6 bases not matched to a gene; V was cut back by 4 bases and J by 3 bases. Here the CDR3 reads CASSSSGTSDYEQYF. CDR3 bases: TGTGCCAGCAGCTCGTCCGGGACTAGCGACTACGAGCAGTACTTC.

The V call is TRBV28, the J call TRBJ2-3, with 10 positions matching TRBD1. Trimming removed 5 bases from V and 3 bases from J; junction bases left unmatched: 8. This CDR3 contains 16 residues. The germline V gene has CDR1 MDHEN and CDR2 SYDVKM. CDR3 DNA: TGTGCCAGCAGTATCGGCGACAGGGGGCTTACAGATACGCAGTATTTT. Residues: CASSIGDRGLTDTQYF.